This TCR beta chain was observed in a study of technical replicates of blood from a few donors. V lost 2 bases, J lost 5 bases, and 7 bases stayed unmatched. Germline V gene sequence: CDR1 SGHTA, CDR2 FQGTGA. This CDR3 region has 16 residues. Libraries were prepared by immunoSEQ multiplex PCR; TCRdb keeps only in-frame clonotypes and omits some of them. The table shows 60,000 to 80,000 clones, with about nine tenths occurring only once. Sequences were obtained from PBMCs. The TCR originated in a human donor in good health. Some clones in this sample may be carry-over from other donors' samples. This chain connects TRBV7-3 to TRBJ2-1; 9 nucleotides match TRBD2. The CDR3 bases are TGTGCCAGCAGCTTATTTGGGACTAGCCTAGACAATGAGCAGTTCTTC. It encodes CASSLFGTSLDNEQFF.